The entry below describes one T cell receptor beta chain. Its matching antigen is unknown. This sample was included in a study of cytomegalovirus exposure and HLA in healthy donors. Study-wide points: Because they were indistinguishable, some V segments, including TRBV6-2 and TRBV6-3, were excluded. The listing of 160 or so TCR beta chains classed them as cytomegalovirus-associated. Presence/absence analyses rested on an assumption that sequencing depth was roughly uniform across donors. Productive status was seen about 87% or about 30% of the time for most TCR beta V segments in an earlier analysis.

The PCR was carried out with 60 Vbeta primers and 13 Jbeta primers. Here immunoSEQ multiplex PCR was the method, and the copy in TCRdb shows in-frame clones only, minus some. This sample has about 160,000 clones, with about four fifths found just once. V was shortened by 5 bases and J by 6 bases, with 16 bases between the two germline ends. CDR1 SGHTA and CDR2 FQGNSA come from the germline V gene. The CDR3 has 14 residues. This clonotype originated in a woman aged 45-59 years in good health and CMV-seronegative. The chain uses TRBV7-2 and TRBJ1-2; D call uncertain. The specimen sequenced was PBMCs. The CDR3 sequence is CASSRTTFHNGYTF. CDR3 in DNA: TGTGCCAGCAGCCGTACGACATTCCACAATGGCTACACCTTC.